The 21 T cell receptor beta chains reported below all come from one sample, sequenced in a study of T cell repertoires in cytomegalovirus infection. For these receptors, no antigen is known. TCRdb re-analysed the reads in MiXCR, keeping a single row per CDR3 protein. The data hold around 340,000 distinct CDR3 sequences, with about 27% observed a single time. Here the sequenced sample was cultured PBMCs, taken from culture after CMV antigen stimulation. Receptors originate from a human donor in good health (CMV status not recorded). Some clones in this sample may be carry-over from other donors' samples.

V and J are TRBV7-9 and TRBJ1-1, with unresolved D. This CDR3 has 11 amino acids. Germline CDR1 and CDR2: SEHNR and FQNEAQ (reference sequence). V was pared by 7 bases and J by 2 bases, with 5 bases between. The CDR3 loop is CASKTNTEAFF. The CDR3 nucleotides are TGTGCCAGCAAGACTAACACTGAAGCTTTCTTT.

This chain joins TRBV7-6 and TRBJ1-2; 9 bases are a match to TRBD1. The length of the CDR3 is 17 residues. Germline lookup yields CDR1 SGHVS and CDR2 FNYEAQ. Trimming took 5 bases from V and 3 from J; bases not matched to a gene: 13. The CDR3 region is CASSDTTGGQGYYGYTF. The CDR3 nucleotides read TGTGCCAGCAGCGATACTACGGGTGGACAGGGGTACTATGGCTACACCTTC.

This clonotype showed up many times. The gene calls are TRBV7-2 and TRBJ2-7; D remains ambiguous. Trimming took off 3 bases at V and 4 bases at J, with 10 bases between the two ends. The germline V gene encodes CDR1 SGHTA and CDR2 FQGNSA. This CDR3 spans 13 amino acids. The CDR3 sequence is CASSFAASYEQYF. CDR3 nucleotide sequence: TGTGCCAGCAGCTTCGCAGCCTCGTACGAGCAGTACTTC.

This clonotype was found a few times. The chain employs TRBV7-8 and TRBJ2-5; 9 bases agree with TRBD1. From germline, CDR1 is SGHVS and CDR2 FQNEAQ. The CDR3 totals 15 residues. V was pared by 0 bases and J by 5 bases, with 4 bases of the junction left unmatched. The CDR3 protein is CASSLAQTGGETQYF. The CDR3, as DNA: TGTGCCAGCAGCTTAGCCCAGACAGGGGGGGAGACCCAGTACTTC.

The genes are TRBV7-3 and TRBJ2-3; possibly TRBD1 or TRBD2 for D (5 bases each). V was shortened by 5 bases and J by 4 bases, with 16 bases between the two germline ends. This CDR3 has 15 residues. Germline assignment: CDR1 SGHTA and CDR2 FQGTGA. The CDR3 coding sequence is TGTGCCAGCAGCCCAACCGGGACGGATTCAGATACGCAGTATTTT. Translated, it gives CASSPTGTDSDTQYF.

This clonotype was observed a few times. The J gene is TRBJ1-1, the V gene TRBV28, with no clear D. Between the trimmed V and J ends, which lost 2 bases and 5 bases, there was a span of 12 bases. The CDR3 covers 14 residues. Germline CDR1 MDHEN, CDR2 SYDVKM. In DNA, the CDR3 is TGTGCCAGCAGTTTAGAGATAAGGGAGACTGAAGCTTTCTTT. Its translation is CASSLEIRETEAFF.

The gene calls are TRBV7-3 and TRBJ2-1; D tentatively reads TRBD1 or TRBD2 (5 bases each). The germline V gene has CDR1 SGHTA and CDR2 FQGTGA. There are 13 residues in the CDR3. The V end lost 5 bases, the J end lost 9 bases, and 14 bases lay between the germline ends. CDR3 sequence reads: CASSPGALGEQFF. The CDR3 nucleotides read TGTGCCAGCAGCCCCGGGGCCCTGGGTGAGCAGTTCTTC.

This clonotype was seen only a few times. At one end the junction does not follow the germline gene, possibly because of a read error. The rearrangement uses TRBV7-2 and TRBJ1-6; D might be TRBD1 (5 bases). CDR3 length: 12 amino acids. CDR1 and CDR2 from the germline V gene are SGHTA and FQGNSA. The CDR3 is CASSPGPGGHFF. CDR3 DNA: TGTGCCAGCAGCCCGGGCCCGGGGGGTCATTTCTTT.

The CDR3 region is CASSTDLAGQETQYF. CDR3 coding DNA: TGTGCCAGTAGTACGGACCTAGCGGGCCAAGAGACCCAGTACTTC. This chain links TRBV19 with TRBJ2-5; 8 bases match TRBD2. CDR1 and CDR2 from the germline V gene are LNHDA and SQIVND (reference sequence). CDR3 size: 15 residues. V was clipped by 4 bases and J by 1 base; unmatched bases: 5.

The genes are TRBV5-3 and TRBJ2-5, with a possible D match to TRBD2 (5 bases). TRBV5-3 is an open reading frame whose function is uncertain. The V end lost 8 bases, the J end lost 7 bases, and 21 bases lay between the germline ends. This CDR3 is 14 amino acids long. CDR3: CASSVDTSRGTQYF. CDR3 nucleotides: TGTGCCAGCAGCGTGGATACTAGTCGGGGGACCCAGTACTTC.

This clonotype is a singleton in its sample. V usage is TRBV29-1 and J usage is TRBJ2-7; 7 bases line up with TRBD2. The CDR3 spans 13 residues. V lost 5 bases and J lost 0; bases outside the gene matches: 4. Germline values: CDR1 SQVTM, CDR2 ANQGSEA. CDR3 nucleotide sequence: TGCAGCGTTTCTAGCGGTAGCTCCTACGAGCAGTACTTC. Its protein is CSVSSGSSYEQYF.

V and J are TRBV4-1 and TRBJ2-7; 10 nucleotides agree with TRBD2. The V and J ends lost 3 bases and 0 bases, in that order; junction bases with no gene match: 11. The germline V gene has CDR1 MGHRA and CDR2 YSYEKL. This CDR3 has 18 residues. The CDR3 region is CASSQGPSGREISYEQYF. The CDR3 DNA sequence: TGCGCCAGCAGCCAGGGACCTAGCGGGAGAGAGATCTCCTACGAGCAGTACTTC.

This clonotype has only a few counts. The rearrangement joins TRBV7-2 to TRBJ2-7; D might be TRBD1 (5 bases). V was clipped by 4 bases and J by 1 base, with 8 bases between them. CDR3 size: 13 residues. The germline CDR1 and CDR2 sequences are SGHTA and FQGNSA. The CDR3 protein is CASSSGHSYEQYF. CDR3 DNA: TGTGCCAGCAGCTCCGGACATTCCTACGAGCAGTACTTC.

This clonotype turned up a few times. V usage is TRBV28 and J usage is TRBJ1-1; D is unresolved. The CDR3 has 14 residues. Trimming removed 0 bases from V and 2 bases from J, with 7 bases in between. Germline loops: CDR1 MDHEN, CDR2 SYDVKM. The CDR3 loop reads CASSLWNSNTEAFF. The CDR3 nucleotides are TGTGCCAGCAGTTTATGGAACAGCAACACTGAAGCTTTCTTT.

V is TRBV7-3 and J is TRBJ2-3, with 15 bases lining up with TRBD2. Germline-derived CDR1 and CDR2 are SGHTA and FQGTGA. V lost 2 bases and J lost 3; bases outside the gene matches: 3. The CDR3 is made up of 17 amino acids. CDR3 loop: CASSLGLAGGTTDTQYF. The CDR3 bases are TGTGCCAGCAGCTTAGGACTAGCGGGAGGGACAACAGATACGCAGTATTTT.

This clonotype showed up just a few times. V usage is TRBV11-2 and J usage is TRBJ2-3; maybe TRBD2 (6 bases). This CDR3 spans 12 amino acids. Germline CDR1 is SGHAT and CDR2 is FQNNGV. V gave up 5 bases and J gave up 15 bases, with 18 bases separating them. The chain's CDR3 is CASSGGRLGCYF. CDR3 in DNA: TGTGCCAGCAGCGGAGGGAGGCTAGGATGTTATTTT.

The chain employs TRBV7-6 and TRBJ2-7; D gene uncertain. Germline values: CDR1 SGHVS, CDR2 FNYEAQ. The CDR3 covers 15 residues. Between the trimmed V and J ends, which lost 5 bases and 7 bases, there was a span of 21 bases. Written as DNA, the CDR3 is TGTGCCAGCAGCACGGATCCGAGTAGGATGGGTGAGCAGTACTTC. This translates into CASSTDPSRMGEQYF.

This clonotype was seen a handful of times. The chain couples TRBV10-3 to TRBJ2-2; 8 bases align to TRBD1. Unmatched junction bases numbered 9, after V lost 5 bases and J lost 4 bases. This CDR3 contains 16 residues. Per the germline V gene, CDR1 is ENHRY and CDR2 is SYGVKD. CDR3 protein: CAISPTGATGTGELFF. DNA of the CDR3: TGTGCCATCAGTCCGACAGGGGCGACAGGCACCGGGGAGCTGTTTTTT.

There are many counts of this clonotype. For the CDR3, the DNA is TGTGCCAGCAGCTTGGAGGGAACTGGAAACACCATATATTTT. Translating it yields CASSLEGTGNTIYF. This chain links TRBV7-2 with TRBJ1-3; no definite D call. Trimming cost V 3 bases and J 2 bases, with 8 bases left between them. This CDR3 region has 14 residues. The germline V gene encodes CDR1 SGHTA and CDR2 FQGNSA.

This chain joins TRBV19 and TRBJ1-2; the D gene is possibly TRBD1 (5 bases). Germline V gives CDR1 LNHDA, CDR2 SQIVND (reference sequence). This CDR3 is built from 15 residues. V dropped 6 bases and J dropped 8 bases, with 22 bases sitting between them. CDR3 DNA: TGTGCCAGTAGCTTTCAAAGGACAAGCTCGAAGGGCTACACCTTC. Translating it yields CASSFQRTSSKGYTF.

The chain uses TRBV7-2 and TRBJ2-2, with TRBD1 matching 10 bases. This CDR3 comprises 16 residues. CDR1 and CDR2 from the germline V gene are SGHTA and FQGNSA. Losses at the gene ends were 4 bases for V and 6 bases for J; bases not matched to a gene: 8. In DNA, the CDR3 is TGTGCCAGCAGCTCGACAGGGGGCAGTAGGGCCGGGGAGCTGTTTTTT. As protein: CASSSTGGSRAGELFF.